Following are 27 T cell receptor beta chains from one sample sequenced in a study of shared clonotypes between healthy human individuals. Using immunoSEQ multiplex PCR, the repertoire was profiled, and TCRdb retains in-frame clones only, with some absent. Seen here are over a million clones, around four fifths observed once, and the top ten hold approximately 1.3%. The sample was memory CD4+ T cells sorted from blood. As to subset: CD45RA-negative fraction. The origin of the receptors is a man between 18 and 29 years old in good health.

The chain is built from TRBV5-4 and TRBJ1-5; TRBD1 matches 11 bases. The CDR3 length is 17 residues. Germline loops: CDR1 SGHNT, CDR2 YYREEE (reference sequence). The J segment lost 7 bases and the V segment lost 4 bases, leaving 13 bases of the junction unmatched. Here the CDR3 reads CASSPLLRDRGCQPQHF. DNA for the CDR3: TGTGCCAGCAGCCCCCTCCTCCGGGACAGGGGGTGCCAGCCCCAGCATTTT.

This sequence joins TRBV4-1 and TRBJ1-4; unclear D gene. The V gene lost 0 bases and the J gene lost 5 bases, with 10 bases spanning the gap. From germline, CDR1 is MGHRA and CDR2 YSYEKL. CDR3 size: 15 residues. The CDR3 DNA follows: TGCGCCAGCAGCCAAGACTCGTCGGGGAATGAAAAACTGTTTTTT. Its protein is CASSQDSSGNEKLFF.

This chain joins TRBV28 and TRBJ1-2; D uncertain. CDR1 is MDHEN, CDR2 SYDVKM, per germline. The V end lost 2 bases, the J end lost 7 bases, and 17 bases lay between the germline ends. CDR3 length equals 15 residues. CDR3 bases: TGTGCCAGCAGTTTAGGTTCAAAACAGTACCGTGGCTACACCTTC. Amino acids: CASSLGSKQYRGYTF.

The chain couples TRBV14 to TRBJ1-4; the D is unclear. Looked up from germline, CDR1 is SGHDN and CDR2 is FVKESK. The V end lost 0 bases, the J end lost 10 bases, and 15 bases lay between the germline ends. The CDR3 spans 15 residues. The CDR3 here is CASSQDFPPLGKLFF. The CDR3 DNA is TGTGCCAGCAGCCAAGATTTCCCTCCTCTTGGAAAACTGTTTTTT.

The chain uses TRBV12-5 and TRBJ2-1, with D unresolved. This CDR3 spans 16 amino acids. Germline V lookup: CDR1 LGHNT, CDR2 FRNRAP. The ends were cut back, 2 bases at V and 4 bases at J, with 15 bases in the middle. Here the CDR3 reads CASGLIVAGPYNEQFF. The DNA for the CDR3 is TGTGCTAGTGGTTTGATTGTGGCAGGACCTTACAATGAGCAGTTCTTC.

The J gene is TRBJ1-6, the V gene TRBV28, with D perhaps matching TRBD1 (5 bases). The CDR3 is made up of 15 amino acids. Trimming took 5 bases from V and 13 from J, leaving 21 bases between them. Germline values: CDR1 MDHEN, CDR2 SYDVKM. DNA of the CDR3: TGTGCCAGCAGTCCCTCGGACCGGGACGGAAGGCCCCTCCACTTT. This gives the protein CASSPSDRDGRPLHF.

This sequence joins TRBV5-1 and TRBJ2-1, with TRBD2 matching 8 bases. V lost 1 base to trimming and J lost 3 bases; unmatched junction nucleotides: 6. This CDR3 comprises 16 residues. Looked up from germline, CDR1 is SGHRS and CDR2 is YFSETQ. CDR3: CASSLIAGGGYNEQFF. CDR3 DNA sequence: TGCGCCAGCAGCTTGATCGCGGGGGGAGGCTACAATGAGCAGTTCTTC.

The chain employs TRBV30 and TRBJ2-7; tentative D call: TRBD2 (5 bases). From germline, CDR1 is GTSNPN and CDR2 SVGIG (reference sequence). The CDR3 loop spans 13 amino acids. Trimming took off 2 bases at V and 2 bases at J, with 10 bases between the two ends. In DNA, the CDR3 is TGTGCCTGGAGTAAGGGAGTCCCCTACGAGCAGTACTTC. This gives the protein CAWSKGVPYEQYF.

The chain combines TRBV11-2 with TRBJ1-1; 7 bases fit TRBD1. Germline assignment: CDR1 SGHAT and CDR2 FQNNGV. Trimming cost V 5 bases and J 6 bases; bases outside gene matches: 12. This CDR3 spans 15 amino acids. DNA of the CDR3: TGTGCCAGCAGCCCTAGTCGGGGCACAGGGGCTGAAGCTTTCTTT. Translation: CASSPSRGTGAEAFF.

This sequence joins TRBV2 and TRBJ1-2; D possibly corresponds to TRBD1 (5 bases). CDR1 and CDR2 (germline): SNHLY, FYNNEI. The V gene lost 6 bases and the J gene lost 3 bases, with 17 bases spanning the gap. The CDR3 sequence is 15 residues long. The chain's CDR3 is CASRPNAGTDYGYTF. The CDR3 DNA reads as TGTGCCAGCAGGCCTAACGCCGGGACTGACTATGGCTACACCTTC.

J is TRBJ1-4 and V is TRBV2; maybe TRBD1 (5 bases). The CDR3 extends over 14 amino acids. Trimming pared 10 bases from V and 6 bases from J, leaving 18 bases between. Germline loops: CDR1 SNHLY, CDR2 FYNNEI. In nucleotides, the CDR3 is TGTGCCAACAAACGCGGGGGGGACGATGAAAAACTGTTTTTT. It specifies CANKRGGDDEKLFF.

DNA for the CDR3: TGTGCCAGCAGCACACAAAGCCTGACAGGAAACTATGGCTACACCTTC. Translation gives CASSTQSLTGNYGYTF. The chain joins TRBV7-9 to TRBJ1-2, with D tentatively TRBD1 (6 bases). This CDR3 comprises 16 residues. Germline assignment: CDR1 SEHNR and CDR2 FQNEAQ (reference sequence). Trimming removed 5 bases from V and 2 bases from J, with 18 bases in between.

Of note for this clone: A single base separates this from a much larger clone, so it may be a read error. The chain links TRBV7-6 to TRBJ2-5; D is undetermined. Trimming cost V 0 bases and J 5 bases, with 10 bases left between them. Germline CDR1 is SGHVS and CDR2 is FNYEAQ. CDR3 length: 14 residues. The CDR3: CASSLAGILETQYF. CDR3 bases: TGTGCCAGCAGCTTAGCGGGGATCTTGGAGACCCAGTACTTC.

The chain joins TRBV6-6 to TRBJ2-7, with D perhaps given as TRBD1 or TRBD2 (5 bases each). The V end was cut by 2 bases, the J end by 5 bases, with 19 bases between. The CDR3 contains 16 residues. Per germline, CDR1 MNHNY and CDR2 SVGAGI (reference sequence). CDR3 bases: TGTGCCAGCAGTTACGCGGCCGGGGCTAGTCGCGACGAGCAGTACTTC. This translates into CASSYAAGASRDEQYF.

The chain couples TRBV18 to TRBJ1-1, with no clear D. This CDR3 is 14 amino acids long. V was shortened by 2 bases and J by 1 base, with 8 bases between the two germline ends. Germline lookup yields CDR1 KGHSH and CDR2 LQKENI. Here the CDR3 reads CASSPNYKNTEAFF. CDR3 bases: TGTGCCAGCTCACCAAACTACAAGAACACTGAAGCTTTCTTT.

CDR3 nucleotide sequence: TGTGCCCATGGGACTAGCGGCACAGATACGCAGTATTTT. This encodes CAHGTSGTDTQYF. The rearrangement uses TRBV5-4 and TRBJ2-3; TRBD2 matches at 10 bases. Per the germline V gene, CDR1 is SGHNT and CDR2 is YYREEE (reference sequence). Trimming took 10 bases from V and 1 from J; bases not matched to a gene: 3. The CDR3 is 13 residues long.

Details on this clone: Mismatch with germline at one junction end may stem from a read error. The rearrangement links TRBV4-3 to TRBJ2-3; D gene uncertain. The CDR3 loop spans 16 amino acids. Germline V gives CDR1 LGHNA, CDR2 YSLEER. CDR3 coding DNA: TGCGCCAGCAGCGAAGAGGTCAGCGCCGGCACAGATACGCAGTATTTT. Translated, it gives CASSEEVSAGTDTQYF.

J is TRBJ1-2 and V is TRBV28, with 7 bases matching TRBD1. The CDR3 has 17 residues. J gave up 2 bases and V 1 base, and 10 bases lay outside the gene matches. From germline, CDR1 is MDHEN and CDR2 SYDVKM. CDR3 nucleotides: TGTGCCAGCAGTTTATTGGCCGGGGACAGCCTCAACTATGGCTACACCTTC. It encodes CASSLLAGDSLNYGYTF.

The chain recombines TRBV5-4 with TRBJ2-7, with TRBD1 identical over 12 bases. Trimming took 4 bases from V and 9 from J; bases not matched to a gene: 11. Germline CDR1 and CDR2: SGHNT and YYREEE (reference sequence). The length of the CDR3 is 15 residues. CDR3 amino acids: CASSAGTGGRNGQYF. CDR3 DNA sequence: TGTGCCAGCAGCGCCGGGACAGGGGGCAGGAACGGGCAGTACTTC.

The chain links TRBV5-5 to TRBJ1-6; D may be TRBD1 (6 bases). The ends were cut back, 1 base at V and 8 bases at J, with 13 bases in the middle. This CDR3 region has 15 residues. Germline loops: CDR1 SGHKS, CDR2 YYEKEE (reference sequence). CDR3 nucleotide sequence: TGTGCCAGCAGCTTGAGGCAGGAGGGGGATTCACCCCTCCACTTT. This translates into CASSLRQEGDSPLHF.

The rearrangement joins TRBV5-4 to TRBJ2-1; D is possibly TRBD1 (5 bases). The CDR3 is 15 residues long. V dropped 0 bases and J dropped 0 bases, with 7 bases sitting between them. The germline CDR1 and CDR2 sequences are SGHNT and YYREEE (reference sequence). The CDR3 DNA is TGTGCCAGCAGCTTGGGTGGGGCCTCCTACAATGAGCAGTTCTTC. Protein product: CASSLGGASYNEQFF.

The chain couples TRBV5-6 to TRBJ2-5; unclear D gene. CDR1 is SGHDT, CDR2 YYEEEE, per germline. The CDR3 has 15 residues. V gave up 0 bases and J gave up 7 bases, with 16 bases separating them. The CDR3 loop reads CASSLVGAAVGTQYF. CDR3 coding DNA: TGTGCCAGCAGCTTGGTAGGCGCGGCCGTGGGGACCCAGTACTTC.

J is TRBJ2-5 and V is TRBV5-1, with D unresolved. V gave up 4 bases and J gave up 2 bases, with 9 bases separating them. This CDR3 is 13 amino acids long. The V gene's germline CDR1 is SGHRS and CDR2 YFSETQ. CDR3 bases: TGCGCCAGCAGCGCGACGATACAAGAGACCCAGTACTTC. Encoded protein: CASSATIQETQYF. Full variable domain (remainder filled in from reference TRBV5-1 and TRBJ2-5): KAGVTQTPRYLIKTRGQQVTLSCSPISGHRSVSWYQQTPGQGLQFLFEYFSETQRNKGNFPGRFSGRQFSNSRSEMNVSTLELGDSALYLCASSATIQETQYFGPGTRLLVL.

V is TRBV30 and J is TRBJ1-2; TRBD1 is a possible D gene (5 bases). Germline loops: CDR1 GTSNPN, CDR2 SVGIG (reference sequence). The V end lost 1 base, the J end lost 7 bases, and 10 bases lay between the germline ends. This CDR3 spans 12 amino acids. The CDR3, as DNA: TGTGCCTGGAGTGAACGGGGGATTGGCTACACCTTC. It specifies CAWSERGIGYTF.

The rearrangement links TRBV6-5 to TRBJ2-3; D perhaps matches TRBD2 (5 bases). CDR3 length equals 15 residues. Trimming cost V 5 bases and J 5 bases, with 17 bases left between them. CDR1 MNHEY and CDR2 SVGAGI come from the germline V gene. In nucleotides, the CDR3 is TGTGCCAGCAGTCAAAGCGGTCTCCTTAGAGATACGCAGTATTTT. Translation gives CASSQSGLLRDTQYF.

This clone was seen a handful of times. The rearrangement links TRBV5-4 to TRBJ1-1; 10 bases align to TRBD1. V lost 3 bases and J lost 4; bases outside the gene matches: 6. Germline assignment: CDR1 SGHNT and CDR2 YYREEE (reference sequence). The CDR3 spans 15 residues. CDR3 sequence: CASSSRDRGVTEAFF. CDR3 sequence (DNA): TGTGCCAGCAGCTCCCGGGACAGGGGAGTCACTGAAGCTTTCTTT.

Remarks on this clone: A much larger clone differs by one base, so this may be a read error. The rearrangement links TRBV28 to TRBJ1-2; 7 bases match TRBD1. Losses at the gene ends were 5 bases for V and 6 bases for J; bases not matched to a gene: 3. Germline CDR1 is MDHEN and CDR2 is SYDVKM. The CDR3 runs 12 residues. This CDR3 reads CASSQGVDGYTF. In DNA form, the CDR3 reads TGTGCCAGCAGTCAGGGGGTGGATGGCTACACCTTC.